This T cell receptor beta chain was sequenced in a study of OX40 agonist ivuxolimab in advanced cancers. Sequencing used immunoSEQ multiplex PCR; TCRdb keeps in-frame clones, though not all of them. Of roughly 30,000 clones listed, around 90% are singletons. Concerning this clone itself: Its antigen is currently unknown.

Autoimmune disease history or systemic immunosuppression led to patient exclusion. Study observations and caveats: Both blood CD4+ and CD8+ T cells showed clonal growth by week 6 at 0.1 to 3.0 mg/kg.

V dropped 2 bases and J dropped 6 bases, with 10 bases sitting between them. The CDR3 totals 13 residues. In germline, CDR1 is MNHEY, CDR2 SVGAGI. The chain carries TRBV6-5 and TRBJ1-2; possibly TRBD1 for D (5 bases). This TCR derives from an adult with an advanced solid tumor such as melanoma, head and neck, liver or kidney cancer. Sample: CD4+ or CD8+ T cells sorted from blood, taken in a trial of the OX40 agonist ivuxolimab. This chain's CDR3 is CASSYPGNDGYTF. In DNA, the CDR3 is TGTGCCAGCAGTTACCCAGGGAATGATGGCTACACCTTC.